The present T cell receptor (beta chain) was sequenced within a study of T cell changes during pregnancy in multiple sclerosis. This clone was detected once. The CDR3 runs to 16 residues. Germline assignment: CDR1 MNHNY and CDR2 SVGAGI (reference sequence). The V segment lost 0 bases and the J segment 8 bases; nucleotides outside the gene matches: 11. The assay was immunoSEQ multiplex PCR, and TCRdb's table has in-frame clones only and misses some. The top ten hold about 0.9% of the sample, which has roughly 100,000 clones, around 94% seen once. The rearrangement links TRBV6-6 to TRBJ1-2, with TRBD1 matching 8 bases. The receptor was derived from a female donor with multiple sclerosis, enrolled in a pregnancy study. Sequenced here: peripheral blood, sampled after pregnancy. CDR3 amino acids: CASSYSFGQGDGGYTF. The DNA of the CDR3 is TGTGCCAGCAGTTACTCCTTCGGACAGGGCGATGGCGGCTACACCTTC.